These 25 T cell receptor beta chains came from one sample sequenced in a study of blood T cell repertoires in COVID-19. Clones were read by immunoSEQ multiplex PCR, and TCRdb kept only the in-frame ones, dropping some. Among about 230,000 clones, 85% to 90% were seen once, and the ten largest hold around 4.2%. The material sequenced was PBMCs or T cells enriched from blood (not recorded which). The origin of the receptors is a woman aged 25 to 45 with acute COVID-19.

The gene calls are TRBV10-3 and TRBJ1-2, with 7 bases identical to TRBD1. CDR3 length: 15 residues. V was pared by 5 bases and J by 4 bases, with 10 bases of the junction left unmatched. Per the germline V gene, CDR1 is ENHRY and CDR2 is SYGVKD. CDR3 protein: CAISTLSGQPYGYTF. CDR3 sequence (DNA): TGTGCCATCAGTACCCTATCGGGACAGCCCTATGGCTACACCTTC.

The V gene is TRBV3-1 (or the pseudogene TRBV3-2), the J gene TRBJ2-7; the D is unclear. V gave up 1 base and J gave up 2 bases, with 12 bases separating them. Per germline, CDR1 LGHDT and CDR2 YNNKEL (reference sequence). This CDR3 has 15 amino acids. CDR3 protein: CASSQVGLLAYEQYF. The CDR3 DNA is TGTGCCAGCAGCCAAGTTGGGCTCCTCGCCTACGAGCAGTACTTC.

The J gene is TRBJ2-2, the V gene TRBV5-1; D may be TRBD1 (6 bases). The CDR3 covers 16 residues. The ends were cut back, 0 bases at V and 10 bases at J, with 19 bases in the middle. Germline loops: CDR1 SGHRS, CDR2 YFSETQ. CDR3: CASSLGGFQGYEELFF. The CDR3 DNA sequence: TGCGCCAGCAGCTTGGGCGGGTTTCAGGGGTACGAGGAGCTGTTTTTT.

This chain joins TRBV10-3 and TRBJ1-1; D gene uncertain. V was trimmed by 9 bases and J by 5 bases, leaving 16 bases between them. Per germline, CDR1 ENHRY and CDR2 SYGVKD. This CDR3 is 13 amino acids long. The CDR3 here is CAIEATTGTEAFF. In nucleotides, the CDR3 is TGTGCCATAGAGGCAACCACGGGGACTGAAGCTTTCTTT.

This clone is a singleton in its sample. The chain couples TRBV5-5 to TRBJ1-5; 7 nucleotides agree with TRBD1. Germline CDR1 is SGHKS and CDR2 is YYEKEE (reference sequence). This CDR3 contains 12 residues. Trimming at V came to 0 bases and at J to 9 bases, leaving 0 bases not matched to a gene. CDR3 DNA: TGTGCCAGCAGCTTGGGGACAGGGCCCCAGCATTTT. It encodes CASSLGTGPQHF.

The J gene is TRBJ2-7, the V gene TRBV10-3; D is perhaps TRBD1 (6 bases). The CDR3 runs 13 residues. From germline, CDR1 is ENHRY and CDR2 SYGVKD. Trimming left V 10 bases short and J 2 bases short, with 15 bases between. The CDR3 loop reads CATHRDIAYEQYF. The CDR3 DNA reads as TGTGCCACCCACCGGGACATCGCCTACGAGCAGTACTTC.

The CDR3 reads CASSAQSYEQYF. As DNA, the CDR3 is TGTGCCAGCAGCGCACAGTCCTACGAGCAGTACTTC. The chain recombines TRBV2 with TRBJ2-7; D is undetermined. The CDR3 is 12 residues long. Deletions cut 6 bases from V and 1 base from J, with 7 bases between. The germline V gene encodes CDR1 SNHLY and CDR2 FYNNEI.

This clone was observed a handful of times. DNA of the CDR3: TGTGCCAGCAGCGGGACAGGGGGCGCGTATGGCTACACCTTC. This encodes CASSGTGGAYGYTF. The chain has TRBV6-5 and TRBJ1-2, with 12 bases aligning to TRBD1. J gave up 5 bases and V 6 bases, and 4 bases lay outside the gene matches. This CDR3 region has 14 residues. CDR1 and CDR2 from the germline V gene are MNHEY and SVGAGI.

V is TRBV5-5 and J is TRBJ2-7, with 14 bases lining up with TRBD2. The trim removed 0 bases at V and 3 bases at J, leaving 8 bases unmatched. This CDR3 is built from 18 residues. In germline, CDR1 is SGHKS, CDR2 YYEKEE (reference sequence). CDR3 DNA: TGTGCCAGCAGCTTGGCCTCAGGCGGACTAGCGGGGGGCTACGAGCAGTACTTC. It encodes CASSLASGGLAGGYEQYF.

The chain is built from TRBV2 and TRBJ1-5; TRBD1 matches 7 bases. Germline values: CDR1 SNHLY, CDR2 FYNNEI. Losses at the gene ends were 6 bases for V and 7 bases for J; bases not matched to a gene: 9. The CDR3 length is 14 residues. CDR3 region: CASRGTADSQPQHF. The CDR3 DNA sequence: TGTGCCAGCAGAGGGACAGCCGACTCACAGCCCCAGCATTTT.

The rearrangement joins TRBV5-1 to TRBJ2-1; the D gene is possibly TRBD2 (6 bases). Germline V gene sequence: CDR1 SGHRS, CDR2 YFSETQ. The ends were cut back, 3 bases at V and 0 bases at J, with 13 bases in the middle. CDR3 length: 16 amino acids. CDR3 residues: CASSSLAWSSYNEQFF. The CDR3 DNA reads TGCGCCAGCAGCTCTCTAGCGTGGAGCTCCTACAATGAGCAGTTCTTC.

J is TRBJ2-7 and V is TRBV27; D unresolved. Germline CDR1 and CDR2: MNHEY and SMNVEV (reference sequence). CDR3 length: 11 residues. Trimming took off 4 bases at V and 4 bases at J, with 5 bases between the two ends. CDR3 amino acids: CASSSAYEQYF. The CDR3 DNA is TGTGCCAGCAGTTCAGCGTACGAGCAGTACTTC.

The chain recombines TRBV6-5 with TRBJ2-3; 10 bases line up with TRBD2. The J segment lost 8 bases and the V segment lost 7 bases, leaving 12 bases of the junction unmatched. CDR3 length: 15 amino acids. Germline CDR1 MNHEY, CDR2 SVGAGI. In DNA form, the CDR3 reads TGTGCCAGCACCCGAACAATAGCGGGGGGTGGTACGCAGTATTTT. Its translation: CASTRTIAGGGTQYF.

The chain combines TRBV27 with TRBJ2-5; a weak D match, TRBD1 (6 bases). CDR1 is MNHEY and CDR2 is SMNVEV in the germline V gene (reference sequence). The CDR3 covers 14 residues. The ends were cut back, 3 bases at V and 5 bases at J, with 13 bases in the middle. The CDR3 bases are TGTGCCAGCAGTTTTCTGGGGGCTGGGGAGACCCAGTACTTC. Residues: CASSFLGAGETQYF.

The chain has TRBV10-3 and TRBJ2-5, with 8 nucleotides matching TRBD2. Per germline, CDR1 ENHRY and CDR2 SYGVKD. V was pared by 2 bases and J by 3 bases, with 8 bases of the junction left unmatched. The CDR3 loop spans 16 amino acids. CDR3: CAISEGGGSLEETQYF. The CDR3 DNA sequence: TGTGCCATCAGTGAGGGCGGGGGGTCCCTTGAAGAGACCCAGTACTTC.

This sequence joins TRBV5-1 and TRBJ2-5; 7 bases match TRBD1. Germline CDR1 and CDR2: SGHRS and YFSETQ. V was pared by 4 bases and J by 5 bases, with 11 bases of the junction left unmatched. The CDR3 runs to 15 residues. CDR3 region: CASSPSTGPGETQYF. CDR3 DNA: TGCGCCAGCAGCCCATCGACAGGGCCGGGGGAGACCCAGTACTTC.

The J gene is TRBJ2-2, the V gene TRBV10-1; a weak D match, TRBD1 (6 bases). Germline lookup yields CDR1 WNHNN and CDR2 SYGVQD (reference sequence). The ends were cut back, 9 bases at V and 4 bases at J, with 12 bases in the middle. The CDR3 totals 13 residues. The CDR3 region is CARPTGATGELFF. CDR3 DNA: TGCGCCAGGCCGACAGGAGCCACCGGGGAGCTGTTTTTT.

The CDR3 bases are TGCGCCAGCAGCCACCAGGGGACAGGATCGGGAGAGCAGTACTTC. Amino acids: CASSHQGTGSGEQYF. The chain is built from TRBV4-1 and TRBJ2-7; 8 bases line up with TRBD1. CDR1 and CDR2 from the germline V gene are MGHRA and YSYEKL. The CDR3 sequence is 15 residues long. V trimming: 3 bases; J trimming: 7 bases; junction bases outside the gene matches: 11.

This chain links TRBV30 with TRBJ1-4; 9 nucleotides align to TRBD1. The CDR3 contains 15 residues. Looked up from germline, CDR1 is GTSNPN and CDR2 is SVGIG (reference sequence). With 5 bases clipped from V and 3 bases from J, the junction kept 7 bases outside the gene matches. The CDR3 nucleotides read TGTGCCTGGCGTAAGACAGGGGGGGCTAATGAAAAACTGTTTTTT. Translating it yields CAWRKTGGANEKLFF.

In this sample, this clone turned up once. The V call is TRBV28, the J call TRBJ2-2; TRBD2 matches 7 bases. Germline CDR1 MDHEN, CDR2 SYDVKM. The J segment lost 5 bases and the V segment lost 4 bases, leaving 7 bases of the junction unmatched. The CDR3 sequence is 15 residues long. In nucleotides, the CDR3 is TGTGCCAGCAGTTGGGGAGGGTTTAGGACCGGGGAGCTGTTTTTT. Amino acid sequence: CASSWGGFRTGELFF.

The CDR3 bases are TGTGCTAGTGGTTTGCCACCGACAGAGATTAGCAATCAGCCCCAGCATTTT. It codes for CASGLPPTEISNQPQHF. The rearrangement uses TRBV12-5 and TRBJ1-5; D is possibly TRBD1 (5 bases). The CDR3 runs to 17 residues. Germline-derived CDR1 and CDR2 are LGHNT and FRNRAP. The V gene lost 2 bases and the J gene lost 0 bases, with 14 bases spanning the gap.

This sequence joins TRBV5-1 and TRBJ1-4; 9 bases align to TRBD1. Unmatched junction bases numbered 0, after V lost 0 bases and J lost 0 bases. This CDR3 contains 16 residues. Looked up from germline, CDR1 is SGHRS and CDR2 is YFSETQ. This chain's CDR3 is CASSLGQGATNEKLFF. The CDR3 bases are TGCGCCAGCAGCTTGGGACAGGGGGCAACTAATGAAAAACTGTTTTTT. Drawing the rest from reference TRBV5-1 and TRBJ1-4, the complete variable domain is KAGVTQTPRYLIKTRGQQVTLSCSPISGHRSVSWYQQTPGQGLQFLFEYFSETQRNKGNFPGRFSGRQFSNSRSEMNVSTLELGDSALYLCASSLGQGATNEKLFFGSGTQLSVL.

The chain joins TRBV6-2 or TRBV6-3 to TRBJ1-1, with D hard to call. This CDR3 is built from 15 residues. Germline V gives CDR1 MNHEY, CDR2 SVGEGT. The V and J ends lost 5 bases and 3 bases respectively, with 16 bases between them. CDR3 DNA: TGTGCCAGCAGTGGCGGGAGGGTTTCGGACACTGAAGCTTTCTTT. Its translation: CASSGGRVSDTEAFF.

This chain links TRBV9 with TRBJ2-3; 7 bases agree with TRBD2. Trimming at V came to 4 bases and at J to 6 bases, leaving 8 bases not matched to a gene. Germline loops: CDR1 SGDLS, CDR2 YYNGEE. CDR3 length equals 14 residues. The chain's CDR3 is CASSPSGTWDTQYF. In DNA, the CDR3 is TGTGCCAGCAGCCCTAGCGGCACATGGGATACGCAGTATTTT.

This clone was counted once. The rearrangement joins TRBV9 to TRBJ1-4, with 10 nucleotides matching TRBD1. From germline, CDR1 is SGDLS and CDR2 YYNGEE. V was clipped by 0 bases and J by 8 bases; unmatched bases: 7. CDR3 length equals 16 residues. The CDR3 loop reads CASSVDPGQGYEKLFF. The CDR3 coding sequence is TGTGCCAGCAGCGTAGACCCGGGACAGGGGTACGAAAAACTGTTTTTT.